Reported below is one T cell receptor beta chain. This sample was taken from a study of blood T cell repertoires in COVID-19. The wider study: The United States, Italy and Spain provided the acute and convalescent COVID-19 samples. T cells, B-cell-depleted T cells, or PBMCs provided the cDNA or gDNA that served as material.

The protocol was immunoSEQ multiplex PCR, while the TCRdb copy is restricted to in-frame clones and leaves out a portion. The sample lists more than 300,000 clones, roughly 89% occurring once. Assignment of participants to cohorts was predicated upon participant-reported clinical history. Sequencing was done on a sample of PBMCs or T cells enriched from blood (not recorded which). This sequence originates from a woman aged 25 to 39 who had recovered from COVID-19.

The chain's CDR3 is CASRPTGGEAFF. DNA of the CDR3: TGTGCCAGCAGACCCACAGGGGGTGAAGCTTTCTTT. The gene calls are TRBV2 and TRBJ1-1; 8 bases are shared with TRBD1. V was clipped by 6 bases and J by 7 bases; unmatched bases: 4. This CDR3 is 12 amino acids long. Germline CDR1 is SNHLY and CDR2 is FYNNEI.